Detailed here is one TCR beta chain. The data belong to a study of blood T cell repertoires in COVID-19. Germline CDR1 reads SEHNR; CDR2 reads FQNEAQ (reference sequence). This CDR3 spans 14 amino acids. Trimming at V came to 5 bases and at J to 6 bases, leaving 4 bases not matched to a gene. The table came from immunoSEQ multiplex PCR; TCRdb's copy has only in-frame clones and leaves some out. The sample holds about 270,000 clones; approximately 90% are singletons and the top ten take roughly 2.9%. The sequenced sample was PBMCs or T cells enriched from blood (not recorded which). The chain combines TRBV7-9 with TRBJ1-5; TRBD1 agrees at 10 bases. This clonotype was sampled from a middle-aged man who had been exposed to COVID-19. The CDR3 reads CASSPGTGVQPQHF. In nucleotides, the CDR3 is TGTGCCAGCAGCCCCGGGACAGGGGTTCAGCCCCAGCATTTT.